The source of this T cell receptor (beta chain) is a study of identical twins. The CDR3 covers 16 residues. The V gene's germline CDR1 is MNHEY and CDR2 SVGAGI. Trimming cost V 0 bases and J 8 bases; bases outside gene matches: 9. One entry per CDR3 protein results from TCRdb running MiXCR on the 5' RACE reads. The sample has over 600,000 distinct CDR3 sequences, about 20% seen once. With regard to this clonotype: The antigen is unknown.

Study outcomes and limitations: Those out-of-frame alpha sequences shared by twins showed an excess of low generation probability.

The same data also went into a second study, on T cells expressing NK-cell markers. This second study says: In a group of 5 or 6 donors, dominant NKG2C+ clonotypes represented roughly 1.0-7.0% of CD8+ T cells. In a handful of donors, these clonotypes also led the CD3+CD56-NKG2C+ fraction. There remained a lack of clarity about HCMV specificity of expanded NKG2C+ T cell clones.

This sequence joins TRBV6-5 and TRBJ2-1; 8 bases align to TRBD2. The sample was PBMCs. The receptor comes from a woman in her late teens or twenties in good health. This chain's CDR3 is CASSYSKREGRHEQFF. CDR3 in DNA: TGTGCCAGCAGTTACTCGAAACGGGAGGGACGCCATGAGCAGTTCTTC.